This T cell receptor (beta chain) came from a study of cytomegalovirus exposure and HLA in healthy donors. Regarding the study as a whole: While the bulk of TCR sequences proved rare, some public TCRs turned up in many donors. Later genetic work tied a missense DCLRE1C variant to beta-chain V and J trimming.

About this clone: The antigen remains unidentified.

PCR employed 60 Vbeta and 13 Jbeta primers. Profiling relied on immunoSEQ multiplex PCR, and the TCRdb table lists in-frame clones only, not all of them. The top ten clones hold around 5.8% of a sample with about 120,000 clones, over 75% of them seen once. With 5 bases removed from V and 0 bases from J, the gap between germline ends came to 11 bases. In germline, CDR1 is SGHAT, CDR2 FQDESV (reference sequence). CDR3 length equals 14 residues. The source material was PBMCs. This clonotype originated in a man aged 18 to 30 in good health and CMV-seropositive. The chain employs TRBV11-1 and TRBJ2-7; D ambiguous. CDR3 region: CASSPLQLSYEQYF. The CDR3 nucleotides read TGTGCCAGCAGCCCTCTACAGCTCTCCTACGAGCAGTACTTC.